The text below deals with one T cell receptor beta chain. Its binding antigen is unknown. Base qualities were left out, and no much larger clone turns up one base away. Ficoll-Paque density gradient centrifugation was used to isolate PBMCs. Looking up the germline V gene yields CDR1 MNHEY and CDR2 SVGEGT. Reading from cysteine to phenylalanine, the CDR3 counts 13 amino acids. This entry keeps only the CDR3 DNA: 39 bases, framed from base 1. The trim is 2 bases for V and 10 bases for J, with a gap of 11 bases between the germline ends. This sample is drawn from a study of T-cell memory formation after mild COVID-19 (dated by TCRdb to the early 2020s). Some background on the complete study: TCR sequence clusters from the two donors were largely donor specific. In two donors, T-cell clones that expanded and contracted after mild COVID-19 were followed by sequencing TCRalpha and TCRbeta repertoires longitudinally. Two young, previously healthy adult volunteers made up the cohort, one male and one female.

Summary of the overall study and its limitations: The study included only a couple of mild cases, and larger cohorts that include severe cases with pre-infection samples were judged to be necessary. Contracting CD4+ clones were found mainly in CM and EM memory subsets, while CD8+ clones were enriched in EMRA. Whether the second-wave clones peaking on day 37 were SARS-CoV-2 specific was not confirmed. Some responding clones were detected in pre-infection memory, suggesting pre-existing cross-reactive memory T cells joined the SARS-CoV-2 response. Clones that contracted from day 15 to 85 showed balanced CD4/CD8 phenotypes, whereas a second wave of clones that expanded from day 15 to 37 leaned towards CD4+.

This sample was sequenced with an Illumina NovaSeq 6000. TCRalpha and TCRbeta cDNA libraries were built by 5'RACE with constant-segment primers, adding sample barcodes and unique molecular identifiers. RNA was extracted from every sample with Trizol reagent. Library amplification was performed in two PCR steps, and a second sample barcode and Illumina TruSeq adapters were introduced in the second step. Sequencing of the libraries was done on an Illumina NovaSeq, producing 2 x 150 bp paired-end reads. The authors' analysis ran thus. Reads were demultiplexed and collapsed into UMI-guided consensus sequences with migec v1.2.7. Using mixcr v2.1.11, UMI consensuses were aligned to TRA and TRB V and J templates and then assembled into clonotypes. Expanded or contracted clonotypes were those called significant by both edgeR and NoisET, with noise models trained on biological replicates. edgeR calls used a false discovery rate-adjusted p below 0.01 and a log2 fold-change threshold of 1. As an exploratory analysis of dynamics, max-normalized trajectories of the 1000 most abundant clonotypes were examined by PCA with hierarchical clustering. Separately sequenced CD4+ and CD8+ repertoires were used to assign the CD4 or CD8 phenotype of responding clones. Using fastp at Q25 and MiXCR, TCRdb reprocessed the public reads and kept productive beta chains. Each record represents a unique CDR3 protein, reported with the most common genes and DNA among its rows. Clone size and V and J calls follow TCRdb, not the original study. This sample lists approximately 390,000 distinct CDR3 sequences; approximately 16% were detected once. The ten largest clones add up to around a fifth of the sample.

This clonotype was obtained from a man between 18 and 35 years old who had mild COVID-19 (a few samples of this study predate the infection). The sample titles of this study are shuffled in the database, so cell type and time point are left out; the donor was told from shared clones. The sequence is built from TRBV6-2 or TRBV6-3 and TRBJ2-2; the best D guess is TRBD1, with 6 bases matching. Sequences were obtained from PBMCs or a T cell subset sorted from them (not recorded which). The CDR3 region: CASSYIGQQELFF. The sequenced DNA is TGTGCCAGCAGTTACATTGGACAGCAGGAGCTGTTTTTT.